The source of this TCR beta chain is a study of blood T cell repertoires in COVID-19. Study background: Acute and convalescent COVID-19 specimens originated in the United States, Italy and Spain. T cells, B-cell-depleted T cells, or PBMCs supplied cDNA or gDNA.

Donors in Cohort 3 counted as recovered after two negative PCRs, clearance, or symptom resolution. Germline V lookup: CDR1 SGHVS, CDR2 FQNEAQ. CDR3 size: 16 residues. V gave up 5 bases and J gave up 4 bases, with 18 bases separating them. In the original analysis: Amplification with reference gene primers provided the estimates of nucleated cell counts. Clones were sequenced by immunoSEQ multiplex PCR, and TCRdb holds only the in-frame ones, with some missing. From that table come the V and J calls and clone size; the DNA was used to work out D and trimming. The table shows roughly 380,000 clones, with over 75% occurring only once.

This chain joins TRBV7-8 and TRBJ2-1, with a possible D match to TRBD1 (5 bases). The source material was PBMCs or T cells enriched from blood (not recorded which). The origin of this receptor is a man aged 25-45 years who had recovered from COVID-19. CDR3 nucleotides: TGTGCCAGCAGCCTCGAGATAGGGGCCCTATACAATGAGCAGTTCTTC. It translates to CASSLEIGALYNEQFF. Full variable domain (rest looked up from reference TRBV7-8 and TRBJ2-1): GAGVSQSPRYKVAKRGQDVALRCDPISGHVSLFWYQQALGQGPEFLTYFQNEAQLDKSGLPSDRFFAERPEGSVSTLKIQRTQQEDSAVYLCASSLEIGALYNEQFFGPGTRLTVL.